The present TCR beta chain was sequenced within a study of T cells after yellow fever vaccination. There are a few counts of this clonotype. TCRdb processed the 5' RACE reads anew with MiXCR; each CDR3 protein has one entry. The data show 300,000 or so distinct CDR3 sequences, with over 10% seen just once and 0.4% to 0.55% held by the top ten. Trimming took off 1 base at V and 5 bases at J, with 9 bases between the two ends. The germline gives CDR1 SGHRS, CDR2 YFSETQ. This CDR3 is built from 13 residues. The V gene is TRBV5-1, the J gene TRBJ1-1; D call uncertain. The sequences come from CD4+ T cells sorted from PBMCs, collected 45 days after the yellow fever booster vaccination. This TCR was recovered from a man aged 30 to 39 who received the YFV17D yellow fever vaccine. The CDR3 sequence: CASSLHSSTEAFF. In DNA form, the CDR3 reads TGCGCCAGCAGCTTGCACAGTAGTACTGAAGCTTTCTTT. Based on the CDR3 plus reference TRBV5-1 and TRBJ1-1, the full variable domain is KAGVTQTPRYLIKTRGQQVTLSCSPISGHRSVSWYQQTPGQGLQFLFEYFSETQRNKGNFPGRFSGRQFSNSRSEMNVSTLELGDSALYLCASSLHSSTEAFFGQGTRLTVV.